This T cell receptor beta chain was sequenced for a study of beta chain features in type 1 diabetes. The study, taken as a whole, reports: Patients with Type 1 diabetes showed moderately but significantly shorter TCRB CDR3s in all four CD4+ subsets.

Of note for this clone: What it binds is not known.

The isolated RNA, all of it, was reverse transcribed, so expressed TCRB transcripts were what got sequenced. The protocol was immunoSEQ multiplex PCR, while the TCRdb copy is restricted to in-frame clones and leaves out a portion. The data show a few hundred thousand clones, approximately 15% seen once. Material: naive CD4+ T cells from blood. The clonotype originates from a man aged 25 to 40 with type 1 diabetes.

CDR3 sequence: CASSPVSGQETQYF. The CDR3 DNA sequence: TGTGCCAGCTCACCCGTCAGCGGGCAAGAGACCCAGTACTTC. The rearrangement uses TRBV18 and TRBJ2-5; D may be TRBD2 (6 bases). Germline-derived CDR1 and CDR2 are KGHSH and LQKENI. The CDR3 contains 14 residues. The V end was cut by 3 bases, the J end by 2 bases, with 10 bases between.